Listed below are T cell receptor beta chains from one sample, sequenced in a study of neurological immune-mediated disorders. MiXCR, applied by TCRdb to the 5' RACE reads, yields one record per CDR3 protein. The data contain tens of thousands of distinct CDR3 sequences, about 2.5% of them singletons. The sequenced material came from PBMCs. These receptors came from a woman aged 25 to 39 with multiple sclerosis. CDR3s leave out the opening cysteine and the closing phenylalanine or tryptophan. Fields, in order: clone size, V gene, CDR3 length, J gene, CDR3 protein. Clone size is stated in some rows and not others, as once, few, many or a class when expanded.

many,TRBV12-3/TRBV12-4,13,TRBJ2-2,ASSLGLETVRELF
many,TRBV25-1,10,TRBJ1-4,ASSAGDEKLF
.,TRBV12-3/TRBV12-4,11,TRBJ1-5,ASSFLSDQPQH
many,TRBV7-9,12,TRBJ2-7,ASSMSGRAYEQY
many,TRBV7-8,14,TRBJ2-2,ASSKGTGITTGELF
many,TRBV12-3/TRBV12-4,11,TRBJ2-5,ASSLATREPQY
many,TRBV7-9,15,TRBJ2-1,ASSRIAGGNSYNEQF
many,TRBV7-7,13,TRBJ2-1,ASSFGTSVYNEQF
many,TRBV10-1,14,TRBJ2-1,ASSASSGSSYNEQF
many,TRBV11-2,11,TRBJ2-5,ASRGTSSETQY